A selection of T cell receptor beta chains follows, all from one sample in a study of T cells in Graves' hyperthyroidism and ophthalmopathy. TCRdb re-derived calls from the multiplex PCR reads in MiXCR, one entry per CDR3 protein. Here the sample spans over 300,000 distinct CDR3 sequences, around 13% being singletons. Sequencing input: blood. The receptors derive from a woman aged 55-70 years with Graves' hyperthyroidism. Both conserved end residues are part of each CDR3. The D gene is left open where the match is weak. Expanded clones are given a class, and other clones once, few, many or no size at all.

TRBD2 TRBJ2-3 TRBV11-2 many TGTGCCAGCAGCCCCACGGGACTAGCGGGAGTCACTGGGACAGATACGCAGTATTTT CASSPTGLAGVTGTDTQYF
- TRBJ2-3 TRBV5-6 many TGTGCCAGCAGCTTGGGACTGTGGGACGGCGACGTCACAGATACGCAGTATTTT CASSLGLWDGDVTDTQYF
TRBD2 TRBJ2-7 TRBV4-1 many TGCGCCAGCAGCCACCGAGCGGGAATGGACTACGAGCAGTACTTC CASSHRAGMDYEQYF
- TRBJ1-1 TRBV12-3/TRBV12-4 few TGTGCCAGCAGTTTATTTGGTTCAGACACTGAAGCTTTCTTT CASSLFGSDTEAFF
TRBD2 TRBJ2-3 TRBV27 - TGTGCAGCGGTTGCTGGGGGTTCCCGGGGGGGGCAGTATTTT CAAVAGGSRGGQYF
- TRBJ1-1 TRBV19 - TGTGCCAGTAGTCCTAGGGTCCAGGGAATGGTGATGAACACTGAAGCTTTCTTT CASSPRVQGMVMNTEAFF
- TRBJ2-7 TRBV7-8 many TGTGCCAGCAGCTTAGCGCTCACGCACTACGAGCAGTACTTC CASSLALTHYEQYF
TRBD2 TRBJ2-1 TRBV20-1 many TGCAGTGCCCAACCCACGACCAGCGGGAGGGCCGGGGAGCAGTTCTTC CSAQPTTSGRAGEQFF
- TRBJ2-6 TRBV4-2 - TGTGCCAGCAGCCAAGTAGCAGGGTTCTCTGGGGCCAACGTCCTGACTTTC CASSQVAGFSGANVLTF
- TRBJ1-1 TRBV19 - TGTGCCAGTAGCACCCAGGGCCCGAACACTGAAGCTTTCTTT CASSTQGPNTEAFF
- TRBJ2-5 TRBV29-1 - TGCAGCGGGGGGCACAGTGGGGAGACCCAGTACTTC CSGGHSGETQYF
- TRBJ1-1 TRBV10-2 many TGCGCCAGCAGGCCCAGGGGCCTGAACACTGAAGCTTTCTTT CASRPRGLNTEAFF
TRBD2 TRBJ2-2 TRBV11-2 many TGTGCCAGCAGCGGGGGTACTAGCGGGGCCGGGGAGCTGTTTTTT CASSGGTSGAGELFF
- TRBJ2-6 TRBV28 many TGTGCCAGCATTAGTTCCAGGGTGGCATCTGGGGCCAACGTCCTGACTTTC CASISSRVASGANVLTF
- TRBJ2-3 TRBV7-9 many TGTGCCAGCAGTCTAACCGACGGCACAGATACGCAGTATTTT CASSLTDGTDTQYF
- TRBJ1-5 TRBV24-1 many TGTGCCACCAGTCGGCAGGGGTACGGTCAGCCCCAGCATTTT CATSRQGYGQPQHF
- TRBJ1-6 TRBV3-1 few TGTGCCAGCAGCCAACGGTCGGGCTCCTATAATTCACCCCTCCACTTT CASSQRSGSYNSPLHF
TRBD2 TRBJ2-5 TRBV2 - TGTGCCAGCAGCTGGACTAGCGGGAGGGTGGCAGAGACCCAGTACTTC CASSWTSGRVAETQYF
TRBD1 TRBJ1-2 TRBV9 few TGTGCCAGCGGACGACAGGGGGAGGGCTACACCTTC CASGRQGEGYTF
- TRBJ2-2 TRBV2 many TGTGCCGCCCTTGAGCGGTTCACCGGGGAGCTGTTTTTT CAALERFTGELFF
- TRBJ1-3 TRBV7-9 few TGTGCCAGCAATAAGAGGGCTGGAAACACCATATATTTT CASNKRAGNTIYF
- TRBJ1-2 TRBV20-1 many TGCAGTGCAACGGGACAAAACTATGGCTACACCTTC CSATGQNYGYTF
TRBD1 TRBJ2-3 TRBV24-1 - TGTGCCACCTCGACCGAGGACAGGGGGCGAATTACGCAGTATTTT CATSTEDRGRITQYF
- TRBJ2-5 TRBV6-1 few TGTGCCAGCAATCTGTCCCCCCACCAAGAGACCCAGTACTTC CASNLSPHQETQYF
TRBD1 TRBJ2-7 TRBV5-1 once TGCGCCAGCAGCCTGGCTTCTGACAGGGGGTCCGAGCAGTACTTC CASSLASDRGSEQYF
- TRBJ1-6 TRBV4-1 few TGCGCCAGCAGCCAGGGGAACAATTCACCCCTCCACTTT CASSQGNNSPLHF
TRBD2 TRBJ2-1 TRBV6-1 many TGTGCCAGCAGTGGGGGTCTAGCGGGAGGTAATGAGCAGTTCTTC CASSGGLAGGNEQFF
- TRBJ2-7 TRBV7-9 many TGTGCCAGCAGCCCTAGAGGGCAGGCAGTTAGCTCCTACGAGCAGTACTTC CASSPRGQAVSSYEQYF
- TRBJ2-1 TRBV20-1 - TGCAGTGCCGAAACTAATTACAATGAGCAGTTCTTC CSAETNYNEQFF
TRBD2 TRBJ2-3 TRBV7-9 many TGTGCCAGCAGTCTAGGACTAGCGGGAGCAGATACGCAGTATTTT CASSLGLAGADTQYF
TRBD2 TRBJ2-7 TRBV11-2 - TGTGCCAGCAGCGCGGGACTAGCGGGGTTTCTCTACGAGCAGTACTTC CASSAGLAGFLYEQYF
- TRBJ1-4 TRBV6-1 few TGTGCCAGCAGTTATTGGCGGGGCTCAACTAATGAAAAACTGTTTTTT CASSYWRGSTNEKLFF
TRBD1 TRBJ2-2 TRBV3-1 few TGTGCCAGCAGCCAGGGAGACAGGGGTTACACCGGGGAGCTGTTTTTT CASSQGDRGYTGELFF
- TRBJ2-7 TRBV18 many TGTGCCAGCTCACCAGAGCCGGGGCAGGGATTTCACGAGCAGTACTTC CASSPEPGQGFHEQYF
- TRBJ1-1 TRBV12-3/TRBV12-4 many TGTGCCAGCAGTGACGACAGGACCCTCATGAACACTGAAGCTTTCTTT CASSDDRTLMNTEAFF
- TRBJ1-1 TRBV4-2 few TGTGCCAGCAGCCAAGCACCTGGGAACGCTGAAGCTTTCTTT CASSQAPGNAEAFF
TRBD2 TRBJ2-5 TRBV5-1 many TGCGCCAGCAGCCCGGATGCAGCGGGGGGGGAGACCCAGTACTTC CASSPDAAGGETQYF
TRBD2 TRBJ2-1 TRBV5-1 - TGCGCCAGCAGCCCCGGGACTAGCGGCGTAGGGGAGCAGTTCTTC CASSPGTSGVGEQFF
- TRBJ1-2 TRBV12-3/TRBV12-4 - TGCGCCAGCAGTGAGTCGGGCCGGTACTATGGCTACACCTTC CASSESGRYYGYTF